A single sample is the source of the 21 T cell receptor beta chains below, sequenced in a study of blood T cells in healthy people across ages. Using a J-beta primer mix together with a sample-barcoded 5' primer, a second PCR was run for about 7 to 12 cycles. MiXCR was run by TCRdb on the 5' RACE reads, yielding one entry per CDR3 protein. Among over 950,000 distinct CDR3 sequences, around two fifths were seen once, and the ten largest hold about an eighth. Sequencing was done on a sample of blood. The receptors derive from a man between 18 and 35 years old in good health.

The gene calls are TRBV7-2 and TRBJ2-5; D is possibly TRBD1 (6 bases). The J call may be mistaken, given a closer DNA end match to TRBJ2-7. The CDR3 has 15 amino acids. The germline gives CDR1 SGHTA, CDR2 FQGNSA. The chain's CDR3 is CASSARGNSYYEQYF. DNA for the CDR3: TGTGCCAGCAGCGCCAGGGGTAATTCTTACTACGAGCAGTACTTC.

The CDR3 region has the DNA TGTGCCAGCTCACGGGACCGGAGCTCTGGAAACACCATATATTTT. This codes for CASSRDRSSGNTIYF. The chain recombines TRBV18 with TRBJ1-3; tentative D call: TRBD1 (5 bases). Between the trimmed V and J ends, which lost 4 bases and 0 bases, there was a span of 10 bases. The CDR3 runs 15 residues. Germline-derived CDR1 and CDR2 are KGHSH and LQKENI.

Concerning this clonotype: The germline gene is not matched at one end of the junction; a read error may be the cause. This chain links TRBV28 with TRBJ1-6; no definite D call. Germline V lookup: CDR1 MDHEN, CDR2 SYDVKM. CDR3 length equals 14 residues. Here the CDR3 reads CASRQMGYNAPLHF. CDR3 DNA sequence: TGTGCCAGCAGGCAAATGGGGTATAATGCACCCCTCCACTTT.

This chain links TRBV5-4 with TRBJ2-5, with a possible D match to TRBD2 (6 bases). Germline V gene sequence: CDR1 SGHNT, CDR2 YYREEE (reference sequence). Trimming removed 7 bases at V and 3 bases at J, with 10 bases between. The length of the CDR3 is 12 residues. This chain's CDR3 is CASGGKEETQYF. Here the CDR3 DNA reads TGTGCCAGCGGGGGGAAGGAAGAGACCCAGTACTTC. The full variable domain, completed using reference TRBV5-4 and TRBJ2-5, is ETGVTQSPTHLIKTRGQQVTLRCSSQSGHNTVSWYQQALGQGPQFIFQYYREEENGRGNFPPRFSGLQFPNYSSELNVNALELDDSALYLCASGGKEETQYFGPGTRLLVL.

Many counts were recorded for this clonotype. The genes are TRBV29-1 and TRBJ2-1; 7 nucleotides match TRBD1. This CDR3 has 14 amino acids. CDR1 is SQVTM and CDR2 is ANQGSEA in the germline V gene. Trimming cost V 8 bases and J 4 bases; bases outside gene matches: 11. CDR3 protein: CSTLGQTSYNEQFF. CDR3 coding DNA: TGCAGCACGCTGGGACAGACCTCGTACAATGAGCAGTTCTTC.

The rearrangement uses TRBV5-5 and TRBJ1-2, with D perhaps TRBD1 (5 bases). CDR3 length equals 14 residues. CDR1 SGHKS and CDR2 YYEKEE come from the germline V gene (reference sequence). V was pared by 4 bases and J by 7 bases, with 17 bases between. The CDR3 coding sequence is TGTGCCAGCAGCGTTCGACAGAGTCAGAGTGGCTACACCTTC. This sequence encodes CASSVRQSQSGYTF.

The chain recombines TRBV7-2 with TRBJ2-1; D uncertain. The CDR3 sequence is 15 residues long. CDR1 SGHTA and CDR2 FQGNSA come from the germline V gene. The V and J ends lost 1 base and 2 bases respectively, with 9 bases between them. In nucleotides, the CDR3 is TGTGCCAGCAGCTTAGGGATTACTCCCTACAATGAGCAGTTCTTC. Translation: CASSLGITPYNEQFF.

This sequence joins TRBV6-6 and TRBJ1-4; no definite D call. V dropped 7 bases and J dropped 8 bases, with 17 bases sitting between them. CDR3 size: 14 residues. Germline lookup yields CDR1 MNHNY and CDR2 SVGAGI (reference sequence). CDR3 protein: CASTTRDLGEKLFF. DNA for the CDR3: TGTGCCAGCACCACCCGGGATCTCGGGGAAAAACTGTTTTTT.

This clonotype showed up many times. This rearrangement joins TRBV10-3 to TRBJ2-3; no reliable D call. Trimming removed 8 bases at V and 2 bases at J, with 14 bases between. Germline V CDR1 and CDR2: ENHRY, SYGVKD. The CDR3 contains 14 residues. The CDR3 region is CAIHLRPITDTQYF. The CDR3 bases are TGTGCCATCCACCTGCGACCGATCACAGATACGCAGTATTTT.

There are a few counts of this clonotype. The chain links TRBV6-5 to TRBJ1-1; D is ambiguous. Germline lookup yields CDR1 MNHEY and CDR2 SVGAGI. The V and J ends lost 2 bases and 6 bases respectively, with 10 bases between them. The CDR3 sequence is 13 residues long. CDR3: CASSYLGLAEAFF. The CDR3 DNA reads as TGTGCCAGCAGTTACCTCGGGCTCGCTGAAGCTTTCTTT.

This sequence joins TRBV9 and TRBJ2-1, with D possibly TRBD2 on 5 matching bases. The end of the DNA aligns better with TRBJ2-7, so the J call may be wrong. CDR3 size: 14 residues. Germline V gene sequence: CDR1 SGDLS, CDR2 YYNGEE. CDR3 sequence: CASSPRRPYNEQYF. CDR3 bases: TGTGCCAGCAGCCCCCGGAGGCCCTACAATGAGCAGTACTTC.

This rearrangement joins TRBV3-1 to TRBJ2-2; D is undetermined. The CDR3 loop spans 15 amino acids. The germline V gene encodes CDR1 LGHDT and CDR2 YNNKEL (reference sequence). V was shortened by 2 bases and J by 1 base, with 8 bases between the two germline ends. CDR3 residues: CASSQPIGNTGELFF. The CDR3 DNA reads as TGTGCCAGCAGCCAACCTATAGGGAACACCGGGGAGCTGTTTTTT.

This clonotype appeared a single time. The rearrangement joins TRBV12-3 or TRBV12-4 to TRBJ1-2; perhaps TRBD1 as D (6 bases). Trimming stripped 6 bases from V and 4 bases from J, with 15 bases between. This CDR3 spans 14 amino acids. The CDR3 sequence: CASRGGRLSYGYTF. Here the CDR3 DNA reads TGTGCCAGCAGAGGGGGGAGACTGAGCTATGGCTACACCTTC.

This clonotype was counted between two and nine times. J is TRBJ2-3 and V is TRBV20-1; possibly TRBD1 for D (6 bases). Trimming pared 7 bases from V and 1 base from J, leaving 12 bases between. Germline V gene lookup returns CDR1 DFQATT and CDR2 SNEGSKA (reference sequence). This CDR3 is built from 13 residues. The CDR3 DNA reads TGCAGTGGAGGGGGACCAGGCACAGATACGCAGTATTTT. Encoded protein: CSGGGPGTDTQYF.

A few counts support this clonotype. V and J are TRBV6-5 and TRBJ1-1, with D unresolved. This CDR3 spans 15 amino acids. Trimming pared 6 bases from V and 3 bases from J, leaving 17 bases between. Per the germline V gene, CDR1 is MNHEY and CDR2 is SVGAGI. The DNA for the CDR3 is TGTGCCAGCAGCCACGCCGCCGAAGGCGACACTGAAGCTTTCTTT. This codes for CASSHAAEGDTEAFF.

The chain combines TRBV4-3 with TRBJ1-1; no reliable D call. Germline V gives CDR1 LGHNA, CDR2 YSLEER. This CDR3 is built from 16 residues. V was clipped by 1 base and J by 4 bases, with 16 bases between them. CDR3 nucleotides: TGCGCCAGCAGCCAAGGTTTCGGGGTTGTAGGCACTGAAGCTTTCTTT. Translated: CASSQGFGVVGTEAFF.

This clonotype has ten or more counts. The chain links TRBV6-5 to TRBJ2-5; D not certain. V was clipped by 5 bases and J by 11 bases, with 18 bases between them. The germline gives CDR1 MNHEY, CDR2 SVGAGI. This CDR3 is built from 13 residues. The CDR3 protein is CASSPSTSGRQYF. CDR3 DNA sequence: TGTGCCAGCAGTCCGTCAACCTCGGGCAGGCAGTACTTC.

This clonotype was observed at least ten times. The V and J genes are TRBV12-3 or TRBV12-4 and TRBJ1-2; 7 positions agree with TRBD1. The CDR3 is 15 amino acids. Trimming at V came to 3 bases and at J to 4 bases, leaving 8 bases not matched to a gene. CDR3 amino acids: CASSLGRGTGYGYTF. The CDR3 region has the DNA TGTGCCAGCAGTTTGGGCAGGGGGACGGGCTATGGCTACACCTTC.

In its sample, this clonotype was seen a few times. V and J are TRBV6-6 and TRBJ2-4; D not certain. Trimming left V 0 bases short and J 0 bases short, with 6 bases between. Germline V gene lookup returns CDR1 MNHNY and CDR2 SVGAGI (reference sequence). The CDR3 consists of 15 residues. The CDR3 DNA is TGTGCCAGCAGTTACTCACGCGTAGCCAAAAACATTCAGTACTTC. This sequence encodes CASSYSRVAKNIQYF.

The gene calls are TRBV20-1 and TRBJ2-3, with 9 bases lining up with TRBD1. V dropped 3 bases and J dropped 1; count of bases not matched to a gene: 11. This CDR3 spans 17 amino acids. The germline CDR1 and CDR2 sequences are DFQATT and SNEGSKA (reference sequence). CDR3 loop: CSASPYRGREGTDTQYF. The CDR3 region has the DNA TGCAGTGCTAGTCCCTACAGGGGGCGGGAAGGCACAGATACGCAGTATTTT.

V and J are TRBV20-1 and TRBJ1-5, with a weak D call TRBD1 (5 bases). Germline CDR1 is DFQATT and CDR2 is SNEGSKA (reference sequence). This CDR3 region has 17 residues. V lost 0 bases, J lost 2 bases, and 17 bases lay in between. In DNA form, the CDR3 reads TGCAGTGCTAGAGATCCTTCCGGGGCGAGGGGCAATCAGCCCCAGCATTTT. This translates into CSARDPSGARGNQPQHF.